The 11 T cell receptor beta chains presented below share a single source sample, sequenced in a study of shared clonotypes between healthy human individuals. Profiling relied on immunoSEQ multiplex PCR, and the TCRdb table lists in-frame clones only, not all of them. The sample records around 2,000,000 clones, 85% to 95% being singletons. Sequencing was done on a sample of naive CD4+ T cells sorted from blood. Sample subset: CD45RA+ positively selected. These receptors all stem from a man aged 18 to 35 in good health.

The chain combines TRBV2 with TRBJ1-3; 9 bases agree with TRBD1. V shed 1 base and J 0 bases; nucleotides not matched to a gene: 4. The germline gives CDR1 SNHLY, CDR2 FYNNEI. The CDR3 loop spans 17 amino acids. This CDR3 reads CASSEGTGESSGNTIYF. CDR3 bases: TGTGCCAGCAGTGAAGGGACAGGGGAAAGCTCTGGAAACACCATATATTTT.

This clone was detected only once. The CDR3 protein is CASSSTGKGEKLFF. The CDR3 DNA reads as TGTGCCAGCAGTTCCACAGGGAAGGGGGAAAAACTGTTTTTT. This chain uses TRBV6-5 with TRBJ1-4, with D possibly TRBD1 on 6 matching bases. Between the trimmed V and J ends, which lost 4 bases and 8 bases, there was a span of 14 bases. The CDR3 loop spans 14 amino acids. In germline, CDR1 is MNHEY, CDR2 SVGAGI.

The chain recombines TRBV4-1 with TRBJ2-3; D uncertain. Per germline, CDR1 MGHRA and CDR2 YSYEKL. The CDR3 sequence is 15 residues long. Trimming removed 0 bases at V and 4 bases at J, with 11 bases between. The CDR3 is CASSQDGVTADTQYF. DNA for the CDR3: TGCGCCAGCAGCCAAGATGGCGTTACGGCAGATACGCAGTATTTT.

Turning to this clone: Distinct nucleotide sequences in the sample also encode this CDR3. The rearrangement uses TRBV29-1 and TRBJ1-1, with TRBD1 as a possible D gene (5 bases). CDR3 length: 12 amino acids. Germline V gives CDR1 SQVTM, CDR2 ANQGSEA. V shed 5 bases and J shed 1 base, with 8 bases lying between them. CDR3 nucleotides: TGCAGCGTTCATAGGGGGAACACTGAAGCTTTCTTT. Its protein is CSVHRGNTEAFF.

V gene TRBV7-2 combines with J gene TRBJ1-2; perhaps TRBD1 as D (5 bases). The V and J ends lost 3 bases and 3 bases respectively, with 11 bases between them. This CDR3 region has 14 residues. Germline V gene lookup returns CDR1 SGHTA and CDR2 FQGNSA. The CDR3 coding sequence is TGTGCCAGCAGCTTTATGGGCAGGGACTATGGCTACACCTTC. Translating it yields CASSFMGRDYGYTF.

The chain recombines TRBV4-3 with TRBJ2-3; D is ambiguous. This CDR3 contains 14 residues. Trimming removed 4 bases at V and 3 bases at J, with 11 bases between. Looked up from germline, CDR1 is LGHNA and CDR2 is YSLEER. The CDR3: CASSPEARTDTQYF. CDR3 in DNA: TGCGCCAGCAGCCCGGAAGCCCGTACAGATACGCAGTATTTT.

The genes are TRBV2 and TRBJ2-2; 11 positions match TRBD2. This CDR3 region has 15 residues. The ends lost 4 bases at V and 7 bases at J; junction bases unmatched: 5. The germline V gene encodes CDR1 SNHLY and CDR2 FYNNEI. The CDR3 loop is CASSGSSGGNGELFF. CDR3 in DNA: TGTGCCAGCAGTGGGTCTAGCGGGGGGAACGGGGAGCTGTTTTTT.

The V and J genes are TRBV10-1 and TRBJ2-3; 7 bases are shared with TRBD2. Germline CDR1 is WNHNN and CDR2 is SYGVQD (reference sequence). Unmatched junction bases numbered 5, after V lost 5 bases and J lost 0 bases. The CDR3 is 15 amino acids. Here the CDR3 reads CASSRGDPSTDTQYF. The CDR3 DNA reads TGCGCCAGCAGTCGGGGGGACCCTAGCACAGATACGCAGTATTTT.

The rearrangement links TRBV5-1 to TRBJ2-7; TRBD2 matches 10 bases. Germline V lookup: CDR1 SGHRS, CDR2 YFSETQ. J gave up 0 bases and V 2 bases, and 17 bases lay outside the gene matches. There are 20 residues in the CDR3. CDR3: CASSLPTSGYLSGSSYEQYF. CDR3 bases: TGCGCCAGCAGCTTACCGACTAGCGGGTATCTGTCGGGGAGCTCCTACGAGCAGTACTTC.

This chain links TRBV2 with TRBJ1-5; D remains unclear. The CDR3 sequence is 13 residues long. Trimming shortened V by 6 bases and J by 1 base, and 7 bases separated the two germline ends. Looked up from germline, CDR1 is SNHLY and CDR2 is FYNNEI. CDR3 protein: CASRAESNQPQHF. CDR3 DNA sequence: TGTGCCAGCAGGGCTGAGAGCAATCAGCCCCAGCATTTT.

Concerning this clone: Other nucleotide sequences from this sample produce the same CDR3. The chain has TRBV19 and TRBJ2-3, with D perhaps TRBD1 (5 bases). Germline V gene data show CDR1 as LNHDA and CDR2 as SQIVND (reference sequence). This CDR3 has 15 residues. V shed 2 bases and J shed 1 base, with 10 bases lying between them. The CDR3 region has the DNA TGTGCCAGTAGTATACAGGGCCTAGGCACAGATACGCAGTATTTT. It encodes CASSIQGLGTDTQYF.